This record looks at one T cell receptor (beta chain) sequence and its context. In the original analysis: From reference gene primer amplification, estimates of nucleated cell counts were derived. Assay used: immunoSEQ multiplex PCR; TCRdb lists only in-frame clones, some missing. The D gene and trimming were derived from the DNA, and the V and J assignments and clone size from that table. Here the sample spans around 59,000 clones, 81% being singletons. This sample stems from a study of blood T cell repertoires in COVID-19. Study in general: Samples came from the United States, Italy and Spain, spanning acute and convalescent COVID-19.

The length of the CDR3 is 16 residues. The V segment lost 5 bases and the J segment 1 base; nucleotides outside the gene matches: 8. Germline V gene lookup returns CDR1 SGHVS and CDR2 FQNEAQ. The clonotype comes from a woman older than 75 with active or convalescent COVID-19. The genes are TRBV7-8 and TRBJ1-5; TRBD1 agrees at 7 bases. Sequencing was carried out using peripheral blood. In DNA, the CDR3 is TGTGCCAGCAGCCCCGTTGGGACAGCGAGCAATCAGCCCCAGCATTTT. Amino acid sequence: CASSPVGTASNQPQHF.